This TCR beta chain comes out of a study of cytomegalovirus exposure and HLA in healthy donors (dated by TCRdb to 2017 to 2019). Background on the whole study: In an earlier analysis of some 610 of the donors, 276 Gb of sequence data and roughly 100 million unique TCR beta sequences from 150 million to 200 million T cells were reported. The study combined high-throughput TCR immunosequencing, statistical association of individual TCRs with disease status, and machine learning to predict cytomegalovirus infection status. HLA typing covered class I and class II loci at four-digit resolution. In the later analysis, no new phenotypic data were used to find candidate immune exposures; instead, reliance was placed on TCR beta sequences and their occurrence across donors. The study aimed to test whether cataloging public T cell receptors could reveal signatures of past pathogen exposure. The number of donors typed differed by locus, with roughly 620-640 for A, B, C, DRB1 and DQB1, around 560 for DQA1, 606 for DPA1, and some 440 for DPB1. Using immunosequencing, the study profiled T cell repertoires from around 670 subjects and related those repertoires to cytomegalovirus serostatus. Four or five DR-DQ haplotypes were handled as single units for association and clustering, since linkage in the cohort was strong. An early release that covered some 640 HLA-typed donors contained approximately 300 gigabases of sequencing data and tens of millions of unique TCR sequences. Every discovery cohort repertoire had been produced on one sequencing platform. A later analysis re-analyzed previously published TCR beta repertoires from 666 donors and added high-resolution HLA genotyping to study TCR occurrence patterns. Across around 400 genotyped donors of the cohort, an average of approximately 220,000 unique TCR beta nucleotide sequences per donor were sequenced, and roughly 17% of those sequences were non-productive. Of the roughly 390 genotyped donors, roughly 80% were placed in the genetic ancestry cluster associated with self-reported Caucasian donors. Donor age, sex, ethnicity and CMV serostatus were compiled alongside the repertoire data. In a later genetic analysis, genome-wide SNP genotypes for about 65% of the roughly 670 donors were used, and that subset was treated as a discovery cohort. Along with the approximately 700-subject first cohort, a separate validation cohort of 120 different subjects was used. An earlier analysis of 587 of the donors applied high-throughput TCR beta sequencing to assess whether each TCR beta V gene segment acted as functional or pseudogenic. The investigation overall reported the following: In a later analysis, HLA-associated TCR beta chains showed more clonal expansion and lower generation probabilities than non-associated chains that were equally common. At a false discovery rate of 0.05, a later analysis linked about 17,000 TCR beta sequences to specific HLA alleles. Linkage disequilibrium might explain the correlated functional status among segregating V segments, but an unknown experimental factor could not be ruled out. Over 15 rarely observed V segments, including chromosome 9 orphons, were excluded from the earlier analysis of just under 600 of the donors because counts were too low. A later genetic analysis associated a missense DCLRE1C variant with V-gene and J-gene trimming of TCR beta chains, and an independent cohort replicated the association. Most TCR sequences were seen in very few donors, while some public TCRs were found in many individuals. A later analysis found that most CMV-associated TCR beta chains appeared HLA-restricted, with HLA associations seemingly driven largely by CMV exposure. The cohort was sequenced for TCR beta chains only, and without alpha or paired-chain data the features that could be detected were limited. The study gave a list of some 150 TCR beta chains associated with cytomegalovirus. A later analysis found that TCR association rates varied across HLA loci, with DRB1 alleles showing the most associated TCRs and HLA-C alleles the fewest. Presence/absence analyses assumed roughly uniform sequencing depth across donors, an assumption that may not hold. In a later genetic analysis, fewer N-insertions in productive TCRs were reported among donors in an Asian-associated ancestry cluster than the roughly 700-donor mean. Because HLA typing was missing for some donors at each locus, association tests included only the typed subset. In an earlier analysis of about 600 of the donors, most TCR beta V segments appeared in productive rearrangements about 90% or about 30% of the time, broadly matching IMGT annotations. The only immune exposure information available for the cohort was CMV serostatus. Strong co-occurrence of HLA alleles, especially DR and DQ, made assigning TCR associations to individual alleles difficult. A further reported finding was that TCR beta sequences accurately predicted the HLA-A and HLA-B alleles for most subjects in the first cohort. A cluster of highly shared sequence variants was judged likely to represent a technical artifact of the sequencing pipeline. Cytomegalovirus status was reported to be diagnosed by the classifier with high specificity and sensitivity in both the original and validation cohorts. The 87-base-pair reads could not distinguish some IMGT-functional V segments, including TRBV6-2 and TRBV6-3, so those segments were excluded. A later analysis reported that several top co-occurrence clusters appeared linked to parvovirus B19, influenza, CMV and Epstein-Barr virus. The authors suggested that the approach could potentially be generalized to other disease states and immunological phenotypes. Three of the identified cytomegalovirus-associated TCR beta chains were confirmed in vitro to be specific for cytomegalovirus antigens.

Library prep was done by the immunoSEQ multiplex PCR assay. For the multiplex PCR, a mixture combining 60 forward primers for TCR Vbeta segments and 13 reverse primers for TCR Jbeta segments was used. The CDR3 region of rearranged TCR beta genes was amplified from genomic DNA by a multiplex PCR assay. The Illumina HiSeq System was used to sequence the amplified TCR beta libraries as 87-base-pair reads. On the authors' methods: A later analysis tallied around 87 million unique TCR beta chains across the 666 repertoires, and some 10 million of those chains were shared by two or more donors. Raw reads were error-corrected and collapsed into unique sequences with a nearest-neighbor algorithm that merged closely related sequences to remove PCR and sequencing errors. Alignment of CDR3 sequences to IMGT reference sequences was used to assign V, D and J gene segments. For a sequence to be retained, a match of at least six nucleotides to both a V gene segment and a J gene segment was required. A rearrangement was called productive if the CDR3 had no stop codons and remained in frame with V and J, and every other rearrangement was called non-productive. CDR3 was defined by IMGT convention, running from the second conserved V-encoded cysteine to the conserved J-encoded phenylalanine. In an earlier analysis of 550 to 650 of the donors, sequences lacking an unambiguous match to a single V gene segment were excluded. In an earlier analysis of several hundred of the donors, a V segment was called functional when productive rearrangements were above 56.7%, and segregating when the standard deviation between donors exceeded 5%. To diagnose cytomegalovirus status from the catalog of TCR beta chain sequences, a statistical classification framework was built. V and J gene assignment, in a later analysis, came from comparing TCR nucleotide sequences with IMGT/GENE-DB human TR gene sequences. A later analysis assigned CDR3 sequences and most-parsimonious VDJ recombination scenarios with the TCRdist pipeline. In a later analysis, each TCR beta chain was defined by its CDR3 amino acid sequence together with its V-gene family, and reads lacking a unique V-gene family were excluded. In a later analysis, 450 to 600 highly shared, low-generation-probability nucleotide sequences were removed to address suspected cross-contamination and a sequencing artifact. In a later analysis, a clonal expansion index was calculated for each public chain from normalized within-repertoire ranks of inferred template counts. In a later analysis, generation probabilities were computed with a VDJ recombination model fitted to out-of-frame rearrangements, and the resulting probabilities were checked against IGoR. A later analysis scored TCR-TCR, TCR-HLA and TCR-CMV co-occurrence with hypergeometric tests, applying a repertoire-size bias correction to TCR pairs. A later analysis estimated false discovery rates by permuting HLA or CMV assignments 20 times. A later analysis grouped co-occurring TCRs with DBSCAN, adding TCRdist sequence similarity when clustering within HLA-allele-positive subsets. For co-occurrence clustering, repertoires with fewer than 30,000 or more than 120,000 public chains were excluded, along with roughly 5 repertoires with anomalous nucleotide sharing. TCRdb re-hosts the immuneACCESS table, in-frame sequences only. Its copies lack some clones; in the studies checked, an unresolved V gene accounts for under half of them, and the cause for the rest is not known. V and J calls and clone size follow that table, whereas D and trimming were derived from the DNA. This sample comprises some 56,000 clones, about 80% of them detected only once. Approximately 3.6% of the sample is taken by the ten largest.

The cohort was made up of under 800 healthy bone marrow donors. All cohort members were sampled while nominally healthy, although unrecorded immune exposures were likely present. The donor tested CMV seronegative and was one of the 352 seronegative cohort members. Every donor gave a peripheral blood sample, and the peripheral blood mononuclear cells from that sample were used for TCR beta sequencing. The Qiagen DNeasy Blood Extraction Kit was used to extract genomic DNA from the blood cell samples. The CDR3 has 14 amino acids, counting the end cysteine and phenylalanine. Of all the DNA, just the CDR3 is kept, 42 bases in frame from base 1. The germline V gene provides CDR1 MGHRA and CDR2 YSYEKL. V has 4 bases trimmed and J has 5 bases trimmed; junction bases matching no gene number 3. Turning to this clone: Which antigen it targets is not known. No much larger clone is present one base from it, and per-base qualities are unavailable.

The source is a woman aged 40 to 50 in good health and CMV-seronegative. The sequence is built from TRBV4-1 and TRBJ2-1, with 9 central nucleotides matching TRBD2. The sequenced sample was PBMCs. The encoded CDR3 is CASSPRTSDNEQFF. The nucleotide sequence reads TGCGCCAGCAGCCCGCGGACTAGCGACAATGAGCAGTTCTTC.